A single T cell receptor beta chain is shown here with its context. V was pared by 6 bases and J by 6 bases, with 7 bases of the junction left unmatched. CDR3 length equals 15 residues. The germline V gene has CDR1 SNHLY and CDR2 FYNNEI. The data were obtained in a study of cytomegalovirus exposure and HLA in healthy donors. The PCR contained 60 Vbeta and 13 Jbeta primers. Using immunoSEQ multiplex PCR, the repertoire was profiled, and TCRdb retains in-frame clones only, with some absent. The sample consists of over 80,000 clones, roughly 79% of them appearing once. Sequenced sample: PBMCs. This clonotype originated in a woman aged 65 to 85 in good health and CMV-seropositive. This chain uses TRBV2 with TRBJ2-3; TRBD1 matches 12 bases. In DNA form, the CDR3 reads TGTGCCAGCAGCTCCGGGACAGGGGGCTATGATACGCAGTATTTT. Translation: CASSSGTGGYDTQYF.